The 17 T cell receptor beta chains presented below share a single source sample, sequenced in a study of blood T cell repertoires in COVID-19. Libraries were prepared by immunoSEQ multiplex PCR; TCRdb keeps only in-frame clonotypes and omits some of them. The table includes under 30,000 clones, more than 80% detected once. The sample taken for sequencing was peripheral blood. Receptor source: a man at least 80 years old with acute or convalescent COVID-19.

This chain uses TRBV27 with TRBJ1-3; unclear D gene. The V gene lost 4 bases and the J gene lost 0 bases, with 4 bases spanning the gap. This CDR3 region has 13 residues. Germline CDR1 is MNHEY and CDR2 is SMNVEV (reference sequence). CDR3: CASSSLSGNTIYF. The DNA for the CDR3 is TGTGCCAGCAGTTCCCTCTCTGGAAACACCATATATTTT.

This chain connects TRBV6-5 to TRBJ1-2; 7 bases align to TRBD1. V dropped 6 bases and J dropped 7; count of bases not matched to a gene: 14. This CDR3 spans 15 amino acids. Germline assignment: CDR1 MNHEY and CDR2 SVGAGI. The CDR3 loop reads CASSRVAGGLGGYTF. CDR3 DNA: TGTGCCAGCAGCCGCGTGGCAGGGGGGCTTGGTGGCTACACCTTC.

The chain couples TRBV5-1 to TRBJ2-1; 9 nucleotides align to TRBD2. Germline loops: CDR1 SGHRS, CDR2 YFSETQ. This CDR3 has 14 amino acids. V dropped 8 bases and J dropped 3; count of bases not matched to a gene: 6. In DNA, the CDR3 is TGCGCCAGTGGGACTAGCTCCCACTACAATGAGCAGTTCTTC. This codes for CASGTSSHYNEQFF.

The rearrangement uses TRBV19 and TRBJ1-4; D remains ambiguous. Germline V CDR1 and CDR2: LNHDA, SQIVND (reference sequence). The CDR3 loop spans 15 amino acids. The ends were cut back, 2 bases at V and 3 bases at J, with 10 bases in the middle. In nucleotides, the CDR3 is TGTGCCAGTAGTATAACCTCGGAGGCTAATGAAAAACTGTTTTTT. As protein: CASSITSEANEKLFF.

The chain employs TRBV18 and TRBJ2-7; 10 nucleotides agree with TRBD1. The CDR3 sequence is 15 residues long. The V gene end was trimmed by 4 bases and the J gene end by 5 bases; junction bases not matched to a gene: 8. Germline-derived CDR1 and CDR2 are KGHSH and LQKENI. The CDR3 here is CASSLDRGQSHEQYF. For the CDR3, the DNA is TGTGCCAGCTCACTCGACAGGGGGCAATCCCACGAGCAGTACTTC.

The rearrangement links TRBV18 to TRBJ1-1, with TRBD1 as a possible D gene (6 bases). V was cut by 4 bases and J by 5 bases, with 11 bases left in between. The CDR3 sequence is 13 residues long. CDR1 is KGHSH and CDR2 is LQKENI in the germline V gene. The DNA of the CDR3 is TGTGCCAGCTCACAAGGGGGGGAAACTGAAGCTTTCTTT. Residues: CASSQGGETEAFF.

This clone was counted a few times. The sample holds other DNA sequences that translate to the same CDR3. The V gene is TRBV28, the J gene TRBJ1-5; D is uncertain. CDR3 length: 14 amino acids. Trimming removed 2 bases from V and 1 base from J, with 6 bases in between. Per germline, CDR1 MDHEN and CDR2 SYDVKM. CDR3 bases: TGTGCCAGCAGTTTAGGTCAGAGCAATCAGCCCCAGCATTTT. Its protein product is CASSLGQSNQPQHF.

V gene TRBV11-2 combines with J gene TRBJ2-7; no clear D gene. CDR3 length: 14 amino acids. Trimming left V 2 bases short and J 6 bases short, with 14 bases between. The germline V gene has CDR1 SGHAT and CDR2 FQNNGV. The DNA of the CDR3 is TGTGCCAGCAGCTTAAATCGAGCTGCTGCCGAGCAGTACTTC. The encoded protein is CASSLNRAAAEQYF.

The V call is TRBV4-2, the J call TRBJ2-7; TRBD2 might be the D (5 bases). Germline V gene lookup returns CDR1 LGHNA and CDR2 YNFKEQ. V dropped 4 bases and J dropped 3 bases, with 10 bases sitting between them. The CDR3 has 13 residues. The DNA for the CDR3 is TGTGCCAGCAGCCCGCTAGGAGGCTACGAGCAGTACTTC. The encoded protein is CASSPLGGYEQYF.

J is TRBJ1-2 and V is TRBV28; 11 bases align to TRBD1. Trimming removed 0 bases from V and 8 bases from J; junction bases left unmatched: 2. The germline V gene encodes CDR1 MDHEN and CDR2 SYDVKM. The CDR3 covers 14 residues. The CDR3 reads CASSLWGQGVGYTF. As DNA, the CDR3 is TGTGCCAGCAGTTTATGGGGACAGGGGGTCGGCTACACCTTC.

CDR3 amino acids: CASSGQGSGANVLTF. The CDR3 region has the DNA TGTGCCAGCAGTGGACAGGGGTCTGGGGCCAACGTCCTGACTTTC. The chain couples TRBV25-1 to TRBJ2-6; TRBD1 matches at 8 bases. Germline V lookup: CDR1 MGHDK, CDR2 SYGVNS. After removal of 4 bases from V and 1 base from J, the junction contained 0 bases not matched to a gene. The CDR3 is made up of 15 amino acids.

The V call is TRBV19, the J call TRBJ1-6; 9 bases agree with TRBD1. CDR3 size: 16 residues. V shed 4 bases and J 7 bases; nucleotides not matched to a gene: 8. CDR1 and CDR2 (germline): LNHDA, SQIVND (reference sequence). Here the CDR3 reads CASSTILGTGNSPLHF. The CDR3 DNA reads as TGTGCCAGTAGTACGATCCTCGGGACAGGGAATTCACCCCTCCACTTT.

The rearrangement links TRBV18 to TRBJ1-5; 10 bases match TRBD1. Germline V gives CDR1 KGHSH, CDR2 LQKENI. V was pared by 4 bases and J by 6 bases, with 6 bases of the junction left unmatched. This CDR3 comprises 15 residues. CDR3 in DNA: TGTGCCAGCTCACAGGGACAGGGGTACAGTCAGCCCCAGCATTTT. This sequence encodes CASSQGQGYSQPQHF. Full variable domain (missing parts from reference TRBV18 and TRBJ1-5): NAGVMQNPRHLVRRRGQEARLRCSPMKGHSHVYWYRQLPEEGLKFMVYLQKENIIDESGMPKERFSAEFPKEGPSILRIQQVVRGDSAAYFCASSQGQGYSQPQHFGDGTRLSIL.

The chain couples TRBV19 to TRBJ2-1; 12 bases agree with TRBD1. With V trimmed by 9 bases and J by 6 bases, 3 bases remained unmatched. CDR1 and CDR2 (germline): LNHDA, SQIVND (reference sequence). The CDR3 extends over 13 amino acids. The CDR3, as DNA: TGTGCCAGCAGGGACAGGGGGCTCAATGAGCAGTTCTTC. Protein sequence: CASRDRGLNEQFF. Full variable domain (missing parts from reference TRBV19 and TRBJ2-1): DGGITQSPKYLFRKEGQNVTLSCEQNLNHDAMYWYRQDPGQGLRLIYYSQIVNDFQKGDIAEGYSVSREKKESFPLTVTSAQKNPTAFYLCASRDRGLNEQFFGPGTRLTVL.

V and J are TRBV19 and TRBJ2-7, with D possibly TRBD2 on 5 matching bases. CDR3 length: 13 residues. Germline V gene lookup returns CDR1 LNHDA and CDR2 SQIVND (reference sequence). V lost 4 bases and J lost 4, with 11 bases in between. CDR3 loop: CASSNGVGYEQYF. In DNA form, the CDR3 reads TGTGCCAGTAGTAACGGGGTGGGATACGAGCAGTACTTC.

J is TRBJ1-1 and V is TRBV19; D is uncertain. Germline V gene lookup returns CDR1 LNHDA and CDR2 SQIVND (reference sequence). The V gene lost 7 bases and the J gene lost 0 bases, with 9 bases spanning the gap. The CDR3 consists of 13 residues. CDR3 loop: CASNVQMNTEAFF. The CDR3 nucleotides read TGTGCCAGTAATGTTCAGATGAACACTGAAGCTTTCTTT.

This CDR3 is CASSDRDVGYGYTF. The CDR3 DNA is TGTGCCAGCAGCGACAGGGATGTTGGCTATGGCTACACCTTC. V is TRBV27 and J is TRBJ1-2; 7 bases line up with TRBD1. Per germline, CDR1 MNHEY and CDR2 SMNVEV (reference sequence). CDR3 length equals 14 residues. V lost 6 bases, J lost 4 bases, and 8 bases stayed unmatched.